This T cell receptor beta chain came from a study of blood T cell repertoires in COVID-19. Libraries were prepared by immunoSEQ multiplex PCR; TCRdb keeps only in-frame clonotypes and omits some of them. Among roughly 300,000 clones listed, under 95% were seen once. V was clipped by 4 bases and J by 0 bases; unmatched bases: 4. Germline V gene lookup returns CDR1 SGHRS and CDR2 YFSETQ. The CDR3 sequence is 16 residues long. The chain employs TRBV5-1 and TRBJ1-4, with TRBD1 matching over 9 bases. The TCR originated in a woman aged 40 to 50 with acute COVID-19. Sequenced input: PBMCs or T cells enriched from blood (not recorded which). DNA for the CDR3: TGCGCCAGCAGCCCCGGACAGGGGACAACTAATGAAAAACTGTTTTTT. Amino acid sequence: CASSPGQGTTNEKLFF.